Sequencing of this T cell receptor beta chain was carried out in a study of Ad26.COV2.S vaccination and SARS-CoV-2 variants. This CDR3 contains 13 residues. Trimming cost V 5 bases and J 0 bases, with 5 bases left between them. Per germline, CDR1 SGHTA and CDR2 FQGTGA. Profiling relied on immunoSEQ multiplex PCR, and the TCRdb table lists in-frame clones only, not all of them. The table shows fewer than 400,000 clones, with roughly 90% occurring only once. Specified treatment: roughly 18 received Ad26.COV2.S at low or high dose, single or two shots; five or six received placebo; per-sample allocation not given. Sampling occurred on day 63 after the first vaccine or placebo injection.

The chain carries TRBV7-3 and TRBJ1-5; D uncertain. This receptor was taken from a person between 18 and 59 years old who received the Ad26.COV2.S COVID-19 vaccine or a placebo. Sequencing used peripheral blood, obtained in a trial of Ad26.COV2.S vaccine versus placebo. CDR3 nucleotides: TGTGCCAGCAGCCCGGATAGCAATCAGCCCCAGCATTTT. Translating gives CASSPDSNQPQHF. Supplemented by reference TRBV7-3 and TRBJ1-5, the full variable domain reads GAGVSQTPSNKVTEKGKYVELRCDPISGHTALYWYRQSLGQGPEFLIYFQGTGAADDSGLPNDRFFAVRPEGSVSTLKIQRTERGDSAVYLCASSPDSNQPQHFGDGTRLSIL.